This entry concerns a single TCR beta chain. Its antigen is currently unknown. This sample was included in a study of cytomegalovirus exposure and HLA in healthy donors. Turning to the study itself: Of all 400 or so donors who were genotyped, around 82% belonged to the Caucasian-associated ancestry cluster.

PCR involved 60 Vbeta and 13 Jbeta primers. The repertoire was sequenced with immunoSEQ multiplex PCR; TCRdb's copy has only in-frame clones and lacks some. The top ten hold roughly 0.99% of the sample, which has 200,000 to 250,000 clones, about 89% seen once. Study findings and constraints: When a later analysis was performed, an Asian-associated ancestry cluster reportedly had fewer N-insertions than the roughly 700-donor mean.

The sequence was obtained from a woman aged 18 to 35 in good health and CMV-seronegative. Sequenced sample: PBMCs.

The DNA for the CDR3 is TGTGCCAGCAGCTTAATGGGGGGGGTCTCTGGAAACACCATATATTTT. Translated, it gives CASSLMGGVSGNTIYF. The rearrangement links TRBV7-3 to TRBJ1-3; tentative D call: TRBD1 (5 bases). The V end was cut by 1 base, the J end by 0 bases, with 10 bases between. CDR3 length: 16 residues. Germline V gene sequence: CDR1 SGHTA, CDR2 FQGTGA.